The clone carrying this T cell receptor beta chain was recorded at least ten times. Its antigen remains unknown. The sample belongs to a study of CD8 T cells in ankylosing spondylitis. Study-wide results and limits: Typical of ankylosing spondylitis blood, it appeared, was a TCR beta motif of fewer than 10 highly homologous variants.

V was pared by 2 bases and J by 2 bases, with 7 bases between. Germline V gene lookup returns CDR1 MGHDK and CDR2 SYGVNS. This CDR3 spans 13 amino acids. From the 5' RACE reads, TCRdb called clonotypes with MiXCR, one entry per CDR3 protein. Of 200,000 to 250,000 distinct CDR3 sequences in the sample, more than 5.5% were seen once. Sequenced: blood, either unsorted or a sorted T cell fraction (not recorded which). V gene TRBV25-1 combines with J gene TRBJ2-7; no reliable D call. The receptor's source is a male donor with ankylosing spondylitis. The DNA for the CDR3 is TGTGCCAGCAGTGAAGCAAATCCCTACGAGCAGTACTTC. Protein sequence: CASSEANPYEQYF.